This T cell receptor beta chain is from a study of blood T cell repertoires in COVID-19. Looking at the study overall: Samples representing acute and convalescent COVID-19 were sourced from the United States, Italy and Spain. PBMCs, B-cell-depleted T cells, or T cells provided the cDNA or gDNA that made up the material.

Participant reports of clinical history set cohort assignment. Deletions cut 5 bases from V and 0 bases from J, with 22 bases between. Germline V gene sequence: CDR1 MNHEY, CDR2 SMNVEV (reference sequence). This CDR3 spans 19 amino acids. This clone was seen only once. In the original analysis: Amplification of reference gene primers provided the estimated nucleated cell counts. Sequenced by immunoSEQ multiplex PCR; TCRdb stores in-frame clones only, minus some. V and J calls plus clone size are reproduced from that table; the DNA served to infer D and trimming. This sample yields approximately 220,000 clones, of which about 83% are seen a single time; 3.6% belongs to the top ten.

The sequencing input was PBMCs or T cells enriched from blood (not recorded which). The receptor was derived from a woman aged 40 to 55 who had been exposed to COVID-19. The chain has TRBV27 and TRBJ1-4, with a weak D call TRBD1 (6 bases). The CDR3 DNA is TGTGCCAGCAGTCGATCTCCGGGGGCGGGGGTTGCAACTAATGAAAAACTGTTTTTT. Translated: CASSRSPGAGVATNEKLFF.